This T cell receptor beta chain was sequenced during a study of shared clonotypes between healthy human individuals. This clone was detected only once. Its antigen is still unknown. Losses at the gene ends were 5 bases for V and 4 bases for J; bases not matched to a gene: 7. The germline V gene has CDR1 PRHDT and CDR2 FYEKMQ (reference sequence). The CDR3 has 15 residues. Measured with immunoSEQ multiplex PCR; TCRdb has only the in-frame clones, and not every one. This sample yields under 1,900,000 clones, of which approximately 98.5% are seen a single time; about 0.4% belongs to the top ten. Study results and limitations: Large sequencing depth failed to make sorted-subset sequencing complete, rarefaction showed. An effect of sequencing depth on clonotype sharing among donors was expected.

Sample: naive CD4+ T cells sorted from blood. Documented subset: CD45RA+ positively selected. The sequence was collected from a man younger than 40 in good health. The chain employs TRBV13 and TRBJ2-5; 10 bases line up with TRBD1. CDR3 in DNA: TGTGCCAGCAGCGTCAGGACAGGGGGGGTAGAGACCCAGTACTTC. It yields the protein CASSVRTGGVETQYF. Using reference TRBV13 and TRBJ2-5 for the parts outside the CDR3, the full variable domain is AAGVIQSPRHLIKEKRETATLKCYPIPRHDTVYWYQQGPGQDPQFLISFYEKMQSDKGSIPDRFSAQQFSDYHSELNMSSLELGDSALYFCASSVRTGGVETQYFGPGTRLLVL.